Below, 7 T cell receptor beta chains from the same sample are listed, as sequenced in a study of cytomegalovirus exposure and HLA in healthy donors. The PCR was carried out with 60 Vbeta primers and 13 Jbeta primers. Here immunoSEQ multiplex PCR was the method, and the copy in TCRdb shows in-frame clones only, minus some. This sample yields about 150,000 clones, of which 60% to 85% are seen a single time; over 3% belongs to the top ten. The sequencing input was PBMCs. Receptor source: a woman between 40 and 50 years old in good health and CMV-seronegative.

This clone was observed a single time. CDR3 protein: CASSNRDSGTDTQYF. CDR3 bases: TGTGCCAGTAGTAACCGGGACTCGGGCACAGATACGCAGTATTTT. V gene TRBV19 combines with J gene TRBJ2-3; D possibly corresponds to TRBD2 (6 bases). Deletions cut 4 bases from V and 1 base from J, with 12 bases between. The CDR3 totals 15 residues. Germline values: CDR1 LNHDA, CDR2 SQIVND (reference sequence).

The chain uses TRBV21-1 and TRBJ2-1; no check of the table's D call, TRBD1, against the DNA was made. TRBV21-1 is flagged as a pseudogene. This CDR3 is built from 17 residues. The CDR3 coding sequence is TGTGCCAGCAGCAAAATGGGACAGGGCCAGGACTACAATGAGCAGTTCTTC. It specifies CASSKMGQGQDYNEQFF.

Notes on this clone: A read error may produce the germline difference seen at one junction end. In DNA form, the CDR3 reads TGTGCCAGCAGTGAAGAGGGACAGGGGCTTTTT. Amino acid sequence: CASSEEGQGLF. The genes are TRBV2 and TRBJ1-1; 10 bases are shared with TRBD1. CDR3 length equals 11 residues. CDR1 is SNHLY and CDR2 is FYNNEI in the germline V gene.

The chain employs TRBV27 and TRBJ2-3, with 10 bases matching TRBD2. The junction had 3 bases not matched to a gene; V was cut back by 6 bases and J by 6 bases. The CDR3 runs 13 residues. CDR1 and CDR2 (germline): MNHEY, SMNVEV (reference sequence). The CDR3 protein is CASSGLAVDTQYF. DNA for the CDR3: TGTGCCAGCAGCGGACTAGCGGTTGATACGCAGTATTTT.

CDR3: CASSSATGSYNEQFF. CDR3 sequence (DNA): TGTGCCAGCAGTTCCGCTACGGGCTCCTACAATGAGCAGTTCTTC. The chain recombines TRBV28 with TRBJ2-1; D is uncertain. The germline V and J ends were trimmed by 4 bases and 0 bases, with 10 bases remaining between them. The germline CDR1 and CDR2 sequences are MDHEN and SYDVKM. The CDR3 covers 15 residues.

This sequence joins TRBV5-1 and TRBJ2-5; possibly TRBD1 for D (6 bases). There are 15 residues in the CDR3. Trimming pared 3 bases from V and 4 bases from J, leaving 16 bases between. Per the germline V gene, CDR1 is SGHRS and CDR2 is YFSETQ. The CDR3 reads CASSSHGQLGETQYF. The CDR3 nucleotides read TGCGCCAGCAGCTCGCATGGACAGTTGGGAGAGACCCAGTACTTC. Complete variable domain (other parts from reference TRBV5-1 and TRBJ2-5): KAGVTQTPRYLIKTRGQQVTLSCSPISGHRSVSWYQQTPGQGLQFLFEYFSETQRNKGNFPGRFSGRQFSNSRSEMNVSTLELGDSALYLCASSSHGQLGETQYFGPGTRLLVL.

The rearrangement joins TRBV6-5 to TRBJ2-5; 8 nucleotides agree with TRBD1. The germline gives CDR1 MNHEY, CDR2 SVGAGI. The CDR3 covers 15 residues. J gave up 4 bases and V 2 bases, and 6 bases lay outside the gene matches. CDR3 sequence: CASSYAGGAGETQYF. CDR3 bases: TGTGCCAGCAGTTACGCAGGGGGCGCGGGAGAGACCCAGTACTTC.